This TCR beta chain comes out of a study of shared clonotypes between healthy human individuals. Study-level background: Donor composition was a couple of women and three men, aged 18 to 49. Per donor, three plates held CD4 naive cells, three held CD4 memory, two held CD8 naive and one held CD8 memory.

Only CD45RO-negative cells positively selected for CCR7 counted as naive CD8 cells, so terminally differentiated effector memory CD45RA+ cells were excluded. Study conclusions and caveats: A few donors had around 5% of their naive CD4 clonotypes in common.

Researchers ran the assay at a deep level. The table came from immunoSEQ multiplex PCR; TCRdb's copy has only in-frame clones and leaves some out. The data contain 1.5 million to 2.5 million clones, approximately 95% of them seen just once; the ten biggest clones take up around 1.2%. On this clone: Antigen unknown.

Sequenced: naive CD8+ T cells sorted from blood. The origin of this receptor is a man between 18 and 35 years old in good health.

In DNA, the CDR3 is TGTGCCTGGAGTGTAGGATCGGGACAGGGAACCTACGAGCAGTACTTC. Its protein is CAWSVGSGQGTYEQYF. This chain uses TRBV30 with TRBJ2-7; 9 bases are a match to TRBD1. V shed 0 bases, J shed 2 bases, and the junction held 8 bases outside the gene matches. Germline CDR1 is GTSNPN and CDR2 is SVGIG (reference sequence). This CDR3 spans 16 amino acids.